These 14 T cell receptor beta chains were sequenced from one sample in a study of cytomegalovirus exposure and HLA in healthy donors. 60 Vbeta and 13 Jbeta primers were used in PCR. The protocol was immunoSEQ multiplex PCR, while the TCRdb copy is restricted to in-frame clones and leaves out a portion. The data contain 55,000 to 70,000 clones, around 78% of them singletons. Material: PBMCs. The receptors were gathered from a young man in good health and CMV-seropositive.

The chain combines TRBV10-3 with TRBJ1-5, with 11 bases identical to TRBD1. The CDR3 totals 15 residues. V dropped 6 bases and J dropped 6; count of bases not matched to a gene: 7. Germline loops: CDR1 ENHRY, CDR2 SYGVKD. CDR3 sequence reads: CAISPDRGQGQPQHF. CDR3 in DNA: TGTGCCATCAGCCCGGACAGGGGGCAAGGTCAGCCCCAGCATTTT.

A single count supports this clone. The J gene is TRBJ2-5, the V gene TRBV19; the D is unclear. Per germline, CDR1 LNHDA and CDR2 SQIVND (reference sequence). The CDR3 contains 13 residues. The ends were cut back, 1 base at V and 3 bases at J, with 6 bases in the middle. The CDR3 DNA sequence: TGTGCCAGTAGTATAGTCCTAGAAGAGACCCAGTACTTC. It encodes CASSIVLEETQYF.

This chain's CDR3 is CASSLTGSGNTIYF. The DNA for the CDR3 is TGTGCCAGCAGCCTGACAGGATCTGGAAACACCATATATTTT. The rearrangement uses TRBV6-1 and TRBJ1-3; maybe TRBD1 (6 bases). Germline assignment: CDR1 MNHNS and CDR2 SASEGT. Trimming shortened V by 6 bases and J by 1 base, and 10 bases separated the two germline ends. The CDR3 covers 14 residues.

The CDR3 loop is CASRLGTSGLYEQYF. CDR3 in DNA: TGTGCCAGCAGACTAGGGACTAGCGGGCTCTACGAGCAGTACTTC. The chain has TRBV6-5 and TRBJ2-7, with TRBD2 matching over 12 bases. The V gene's germline CDR1 is MNHEY and CDR2 SVGAGI. The CDR3 contains 15 residues. V gave up 6 bases and J gave up 3 bases; unmatched junction bases: 6.

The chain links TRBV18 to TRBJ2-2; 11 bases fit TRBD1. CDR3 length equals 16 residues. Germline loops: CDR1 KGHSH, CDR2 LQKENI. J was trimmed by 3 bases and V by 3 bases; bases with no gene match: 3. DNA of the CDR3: TGTGCCAGCTCACCCCGGACAGGGGGCGACACCGGGGAGCTGTTTTTT. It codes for CASSPRTGGDTGELFF.

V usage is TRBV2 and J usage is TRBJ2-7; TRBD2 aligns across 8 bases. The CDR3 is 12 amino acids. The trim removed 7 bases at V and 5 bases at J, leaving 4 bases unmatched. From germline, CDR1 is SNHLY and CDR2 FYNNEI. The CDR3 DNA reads TGTGCCAGCATACGGACTAGCAACGAGCAGTACTTC. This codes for CASIRTSNEQYF.

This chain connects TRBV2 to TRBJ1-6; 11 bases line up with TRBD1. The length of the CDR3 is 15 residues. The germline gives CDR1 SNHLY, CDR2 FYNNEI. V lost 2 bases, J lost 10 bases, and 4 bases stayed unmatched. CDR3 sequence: CASSESGQGGSPLHF. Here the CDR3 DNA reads TGTGCCAGCAGTGAATCGGGACAGGGGGGATCACCCCTCCACTTT.

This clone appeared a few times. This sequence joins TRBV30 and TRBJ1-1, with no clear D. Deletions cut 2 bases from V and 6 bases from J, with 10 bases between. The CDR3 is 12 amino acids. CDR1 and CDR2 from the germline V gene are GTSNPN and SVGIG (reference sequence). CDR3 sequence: CAWSKRRPEAFF. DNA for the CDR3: TGTGCCTGGAGTAAGAGGCGGCCTGAAGCTTTCTTT.

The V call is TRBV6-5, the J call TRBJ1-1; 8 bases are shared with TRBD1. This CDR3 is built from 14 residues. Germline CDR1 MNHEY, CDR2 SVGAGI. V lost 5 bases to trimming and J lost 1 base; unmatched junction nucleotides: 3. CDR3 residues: CASSPDRENTEAFF. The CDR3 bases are TGTGCCAGCAGTCCGGACAGGGAGAACACTGAAGCTTTCTTT.

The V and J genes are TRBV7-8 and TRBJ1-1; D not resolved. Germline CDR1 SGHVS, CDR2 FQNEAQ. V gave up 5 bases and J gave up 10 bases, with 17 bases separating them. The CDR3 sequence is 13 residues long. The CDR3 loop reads CASSPSVTRVAFF. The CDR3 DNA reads TGTGCCAGCAGCCCCTCCGTAACTAGGGTAGCTTTCTTT.

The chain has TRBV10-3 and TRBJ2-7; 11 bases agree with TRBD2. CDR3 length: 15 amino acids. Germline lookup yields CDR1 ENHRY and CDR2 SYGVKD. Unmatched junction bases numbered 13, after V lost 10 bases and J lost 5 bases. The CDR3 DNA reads TGTGCCAGCATGGGTAGCGGGGGGGTGGGTAACGAGCAGTACTTC. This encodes CASMGSGGVGNEQYF.

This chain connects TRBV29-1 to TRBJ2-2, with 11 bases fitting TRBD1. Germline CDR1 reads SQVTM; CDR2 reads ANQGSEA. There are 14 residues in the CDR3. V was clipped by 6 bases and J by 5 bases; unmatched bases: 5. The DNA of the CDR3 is TGCAGCGTCACCGGGACAGGGGGGACCGGGGAGCTGTTTTTT. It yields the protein CSVTGTGGTGELFF.

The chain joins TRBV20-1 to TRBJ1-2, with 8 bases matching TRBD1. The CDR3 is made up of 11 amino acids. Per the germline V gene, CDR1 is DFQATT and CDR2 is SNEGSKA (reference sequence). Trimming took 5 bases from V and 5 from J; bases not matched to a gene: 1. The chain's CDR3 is CSAHRGYGYTF. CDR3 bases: TGCAGTGCTCACAGGGGGTATGGCTACACCTTC.

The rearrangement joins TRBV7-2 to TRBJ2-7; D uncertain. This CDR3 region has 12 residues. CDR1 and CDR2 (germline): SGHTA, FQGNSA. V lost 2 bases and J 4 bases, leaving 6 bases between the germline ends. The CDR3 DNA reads TGTGCCAGCAGCTTAAAGAGTTACGAGCAGTACTTC. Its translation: CASSLKSYEQYF.